One sample yielded the 2 T cell receptor beta chains listed below, sequenced in a study of T-cell memory formation after mild COVID-19. In TCRdb, the 5' RACE reads were re-called with MiXCR into one record per CDR3 protein. The repertoire has approximately 440,000 distinct CDR3 sequences, 15% to 20% of them found once; the top ten carry about 8.1%. The source material was PBMCs or a T cell subset sorted from them (not recorded which). The origin of the receptors is an adult woman who had mild COVID-19 (a few samples of this study predate the infection). Cell type and time point are not known.

The table lists this clonotype with many counts. V usage is TRBV7-6 and J usage is TRBJ2-1; TRBD1 might be the D (6 bases). The V gene lost 4 bases and the J gene lost 2 bases, with 9 bases spanning the gap. Germline values: CDR1 SGHVS, CDR2 FNYEAQ. This CDR3 is built from 14 residues. The CDR3 spells CASSSRGPYNEQFF. DNA of the CDR3: TGTGCCAGCAGCTCCAGGGGCCCCTACAATGAGCAGTTCTTC.

This clonotype turned up a few times. This chain links TRBV29-1 with TRBJ2-2; 9 bases align to TRBD2. The J segment lost 4 bases and the V segment lost 6 bases, leaving 6 bases of the junction unmatched. The germline V gene has CDR1 SQVTM and CDR2 ANQGSEA. This CDR3 is 14 amino acids long. CDR3 protein: CSVTAGGLTGELFF. In DNA form, the CDR3 reads TGCAGCGTCACAGCGGGGGGCCTCACCGGGGAGCTGTTTTTT.